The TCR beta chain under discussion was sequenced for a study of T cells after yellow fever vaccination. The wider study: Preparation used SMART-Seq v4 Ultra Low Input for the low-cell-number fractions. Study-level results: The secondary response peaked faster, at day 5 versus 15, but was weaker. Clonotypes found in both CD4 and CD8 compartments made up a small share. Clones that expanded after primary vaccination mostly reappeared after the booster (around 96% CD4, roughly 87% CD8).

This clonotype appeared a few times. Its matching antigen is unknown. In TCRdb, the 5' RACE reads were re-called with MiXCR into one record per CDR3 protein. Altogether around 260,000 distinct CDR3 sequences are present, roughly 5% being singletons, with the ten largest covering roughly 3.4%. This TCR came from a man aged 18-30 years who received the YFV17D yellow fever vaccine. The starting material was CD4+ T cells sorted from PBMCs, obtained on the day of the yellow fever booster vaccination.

Here the CDR3 reads CASSFRAHYEQYF. Written as DNA, the CDR3 is TGTGCCAGCAGTTTCCGGGCCCACTACGAGCAGTACTTC. The V call is TRBV6-2 or TRBV6-3, the J call TRBJ2-7; D gene ambiguous. The germline CDR1 and CDR2 sequences are MNHEY and SVGEGT. V was shortened by 4 bases and J by 3 bases, with 10 bases between the two germline ends. This CDR3 has 13 amino acids.